What follows is one TCR beta chain and its context. The data are from a study of blood T cell repertoires in COVID-19. CDR3 length: 18 amino acids. V was clipped by 4 bases and J by 2 bases; unmatched bases: 15. Germline-derived CDR1 and CDR2 are SGHRS and YFSETQ. Clones were sequenced by immunoSEQ multiplex PCR, and TCRdb holds only the in-frame ones, with some missing. This table has under 400,000 clones, 85% to 90% appearing once. Specimen: PBMCs or T cells enriched from blood (not recorded which). This rearrangement joins TRBV5-1 to TRBJ2-7, with TRBD1 matching 10 bases. The sequence derives from a woman aged 25 to 39 who had been exposed to COVID-19. CDR3 coding DNA: TGCGCCAGCAGCCCCCGGGACAGGGGAGGTCGGACTCCCTACGAGCAGTACTTC. Protein sequence: CASSPRDRGGRTPYEQYF.